This T cell receptor beta chain was sequenced for a study of tumor and adjacent non-tumor tissue in lung cancer. Study in general: Samples averaged around 4 million productive TCRbeta reads each. General study findings and limits: In normal lung, the top 100 clones were significantly more dominant than in tumor.

Of note for this clonotype: Its antigen is still unknown. The germline gene is not matched at one end of the junction; a read error may be the cause.

The CDR3 spans 14 residues. CDR1 and CDR2 from the germline V gene are SGHAT and FQNNGV. Three rounds of nested PCR, following a modified ARM-PCR protocol, produced the TCRbeta library. TCRdb reprocessed the multiplex PCR reads via MiXCR and lists one record per CDR3 protein. The profile shows about 75,000 distinct CDR3 sequences, around 70% of them singletons. This sample's RNA came from whole unsorted tissue. The normal lung tissue was taken more than 3 cm from the tumor edge. The sequenced sample was distant non-tumor lung tissue. V usage is TRBV11-2 and J usage is TRBJ2-1, with D possibly matching TRBD2 (5 bases). The sequence was obtained from a woman between 50 and 59 years old with non-small cell lung cancer. DNA for the CDR3: TGTGCCAGCAGCCTCCTAGCCCAATACAATGAGCAGCTCTTT. It yields the protein CASSLLAQYNEQLF.